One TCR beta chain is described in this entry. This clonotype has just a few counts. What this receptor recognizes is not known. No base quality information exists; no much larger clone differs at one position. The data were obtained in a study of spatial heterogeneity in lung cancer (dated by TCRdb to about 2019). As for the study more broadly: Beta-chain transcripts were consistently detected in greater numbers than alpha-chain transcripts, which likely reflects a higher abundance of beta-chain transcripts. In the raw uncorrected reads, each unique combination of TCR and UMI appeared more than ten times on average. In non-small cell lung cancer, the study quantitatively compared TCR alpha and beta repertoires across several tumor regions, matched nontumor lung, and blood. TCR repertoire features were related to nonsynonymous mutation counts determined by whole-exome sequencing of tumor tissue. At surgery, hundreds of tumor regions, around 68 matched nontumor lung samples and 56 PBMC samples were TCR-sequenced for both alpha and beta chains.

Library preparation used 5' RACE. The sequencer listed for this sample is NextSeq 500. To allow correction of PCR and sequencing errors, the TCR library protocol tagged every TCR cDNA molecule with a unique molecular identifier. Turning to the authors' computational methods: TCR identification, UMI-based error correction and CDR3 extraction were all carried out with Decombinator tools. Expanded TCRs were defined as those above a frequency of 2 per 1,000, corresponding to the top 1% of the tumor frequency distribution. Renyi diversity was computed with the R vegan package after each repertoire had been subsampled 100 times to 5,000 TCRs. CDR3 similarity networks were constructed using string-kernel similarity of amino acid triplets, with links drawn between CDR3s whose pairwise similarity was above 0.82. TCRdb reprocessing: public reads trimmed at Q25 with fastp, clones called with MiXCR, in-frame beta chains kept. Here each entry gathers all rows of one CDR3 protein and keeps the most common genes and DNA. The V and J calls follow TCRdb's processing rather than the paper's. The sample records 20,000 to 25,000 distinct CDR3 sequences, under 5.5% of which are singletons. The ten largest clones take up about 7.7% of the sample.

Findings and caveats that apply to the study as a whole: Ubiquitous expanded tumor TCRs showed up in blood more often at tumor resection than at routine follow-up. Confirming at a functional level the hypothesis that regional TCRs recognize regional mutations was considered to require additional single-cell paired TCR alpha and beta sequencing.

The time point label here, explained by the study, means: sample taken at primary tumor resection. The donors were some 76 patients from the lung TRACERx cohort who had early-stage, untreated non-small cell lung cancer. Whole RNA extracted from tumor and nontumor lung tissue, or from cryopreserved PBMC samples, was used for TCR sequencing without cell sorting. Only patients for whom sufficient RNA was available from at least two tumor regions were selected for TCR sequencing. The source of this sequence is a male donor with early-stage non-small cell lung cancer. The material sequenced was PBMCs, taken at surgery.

In nucleotides, the sequence is TGCAGTTTTACTTTGGGACAGGGGACCTACGAGCAGTACTTC. The translation is CSFTLGQGTYEQYF. Here the chain combines TRBV29-1 and TRBJ2-7, and TRBD1 matches 10 of the central bases. CDR1 and CDR2 are read off the germline V gene as SQVTM and ANQGSEA. The CDR3 contains 14 residues, cysteine and phenylalanine counted. Just the 42-base CDR3 DNA is kept, in frame starting at base 1.